The 8 T cell receptor beta chains presented below share a single source sample, sequenced in a study of vaccination and CD4 T cells after COVID-19. Sequence data for DNA of cultured CD4+ T cells were generated by the Oncomine TCR Beta short-read assay. TCRdb re-derived calls from the PCR reads in MiXCR, one entry per CDR3 protein. The sample yields some 16,000 distinct CDR3 sequences, under 70% seen once. No antigen has been identified for these receptors. Treatment of the sample: approximately 11-day PBMC culture with coronavirus spike peptide pools or control peptides (ViraFEST assay). Material for sequencing was CD4+ T cells from blood, cultured in vitro. The origin of the receptors is a human donor who had recovered from COVID-19.

This chain links TRBV30 with TRBJ1-5; D gene unclear. The V and J ends lost 5 bases and 4 bases respectively, with 12 bases between them. The germline gives CDR1 GTSNPN, CDR2 SVGIG (reference sequence). CDR3 length: 13 amino acids. The chain's CDR3 is CAWAGLSNQPQHF. In DNA, the CDR3 is TGTGCCTGGGCCGGGCTCTCAAATCAGCCCCAGCATTTT.

This clonotype occurred a few times. The CDR3 here is CSASGDRVTSTDTQYF. The DNA for the CDR3 is TGCAGTGCTAGTGGGGACAGGGTTACTAGCACAGATACGCAGTATTTT. The rearrangement links TRBV20-1 to TRBJ2-3; the match to TRBD1 covers 9 bases. This CDR3 contains 16 residues. The trim removed 3 bases at V and 0 bases at J, leaving 7 bases unmatched. Germline values: CDR1 DFQATT, CDR2 SNEGSKA (reference sequence).

This clonotype was recorded once. The chain uses TRBV7-3 and TRBJ1-1, with D possibly being TRBD1 (6 bases). V dropped 1 base and J dropped 0 bases, with 12 bases sitting between them. The CDR3 contains 16 residues. Looked up from germline, CDR1 is SGHTA and CDR2 is FQGTGA. DNA of the CDR3: TGTGCCAGCAGCTTAAGTGGGGGCAGGATGAACACTGAAGCTTTCTTT. The encoded protein is CASSLSGGRMNTEAFF. Full variable domain (rest looked up from reference TRBV7-3 and TRBJ1-1): GAGVSQTPSNKVTEKGKYVELRCDPISGHTALYWYRQSLGQGPEFLIYFQGTGAADDSGLPNDRFFAVRPEGSVSTLKIQRTERGDSAVYLCASSLSGGRMNTEAFFGQGTRLTVV.

V is TRBV27 and J is TRBJ2-7; D not certain. This CDR3 has 14 residues. Germline V gene lookup returns CDR1 MNHEY and CDR2 SMNVEV (reference sequence). The V gene lost 5 bases and the J gene lost 0 bases, with 11 bases spanning the gap. The CDR3 protein is CASSAELRSYEQYF. In DNA form, the CDR3 reads TGTGCCAGCAGTGCGGAGCTCCGCTCCTACGAGCAGTACTTC.

This clonotype has more than one count but fewer than ten. The chain links TRBV7-2 to TRBJ1-6; D gene uncertain. V lost 0 bases, J lost 10 bases, and 16 bases lay in between. This CDR3 is 16 amino acids long. Germline CDR1 reads SGHTA; CDR2 reads FQGNSA. CDR3 residues: CASSLAAGQRDSPLHF. In DNA form, the CDR3 reads TGTGCCAGCAGCTTAGCGGCGGGCCAGCGTGACTCACCCCTCCACTTT.

V is TRBV27 and J is TRBJ2-7, with D unclear. The germline CDR1 and CDR2 sequences are MNHEY and SMNVEV (reference sequence). V was cut by 2 bases and J by 1 base, with 9 bases left in between. CDR3 length equals 14 residues. The CDR3: CASSLAESSYEQYF. DNA of the CDR3: TGTGCCAGCAGTTTAGCCGAGTCGTCCTACGAGCAGTACTTC.

The rearrangement joins TRBV7-9 to TRBJ1-2; D is perhaps TRBD1 (6 bases). Germline V gives CDR1 SEHNR, CDR2 FQNEAQ (reference sequence). V lost 4 bases and J 4 bases, leaving 13 bases between the germline ends. CDR3 length equals 14 residues. The CDR3 DNA reads TGTGCCAGCAGCTCGAACAGGGATACCTATGGCTACACCTTC. It yields the protein CASSSNRDTYGYTF.

This clonotype was seen more than once but under ten times. The chain recombines TRBV2 with TRBJ1-1; D unresolved. Germline V gene lookup returns CDR1 SNHLY and CDR2 FYNNEI. V dropped 0 bases and J dropped 8 bases, with 16 bases sitting between them. The CDR3 runs to 15 residues. CDR3: CASSEALLDLGEAFF. CDR3 DNA: TGTGCCAGCAGTGAAGCGCTATTGGATCTGGGAGAAGCTTTCTTT.